This note documents a single T cell receptor (beta chain) sequence. The table lists this clonotype with a few counts. This receptor's antigen is unknown. No per-base quality is available; no much larger clone lies one base away. The entry originates in a study of T cells after yellow fever vaccination (dated by TCRdb to about 2019). Concerning the study at large: Libraries from fractions with low cell numbers were prepared with the SMART-Seq v4 Ultra Low Input RNA kit. Blood was collected at multiple timepoints before and after primary and secondary immunization, and bulk PBMC replicates and cell subsets were isolated. Bulk TCR alpha and beta repertoires were sequenced longitudinally to track T-cell clones before and after primary and booster YFV17D yellow fever vaccination. Two healthy male donors, one aged 18 to 30 and one aged 30 to 40 years, made up the cohort. Broader findings and caveats from the paper: Most clones expanded after primary vaccination were re-detected after the booster (96% of CD4 and around 88% of CD8), suggesting broad memory maintenance. Computational filtering was needed because FACS-sorted repertoires could contain abundant contaminating clonotypes from the bulk population. A small fraction of clonotypes appeared in both the CD4 and CD8 compartments, likely as a result of convergent recombination. Because only a couple of donors were included in the study, the extent to which the findings can be generalized is limited. The secondary T-cell response was found to be weaker but faster than the primary response, with a peak reached on day 5 rather than on day 15.

The germline V gene encodes CDR1 MNHEY and CDR2 SMNVEV (reference sequence). Including cysteine and phenylalanine, the CDR3 has 16 amino acids. The entry retains the CDR3 DNA only, 48 bases that are in frame from base 1. V is cut by 4 bases and J by 0 bases, and the space between the germline ends is 10 bases. This specimen's treatment or condition label, interpreted: live attenuated yellow fever vaccine strain. At every blood-draw timepoint, two biological replicates of bulk PBMCs were collected. A standard Ficoll-Paque protocol was used to isolate PBMCs from peripheral blood. TriZol was used to extract RNA from bulk PBMCs, CD4 and CD8 fractions, and dextramer-positive and dextramer-negative fractions. TCR cDNA was synthesized by 5'RACE template switching, which introduced a universal primer site and unique molecular identifiers. Priming of cDNA synthesis was performed from both the TCR alpha and TCR beta constant segments. Two PCR steps were used to amplify libraries, with sample barcodes and sequencing adapters being added in the second step. Sequencing of libraries was done on Illumina HiSeq 2500 (2x100 bp) or NovaSeq (2x150 bp). The authors' pipeline ran thus. MIGEC was used to demultiplex reads and collapse the reads into UMI consensus sequences, and MiXCR was used for V(D)J alignment. Vaccine-responding clonotypes were identified with edgeR using replicate PBMC samples, with FDR below 0.01 and a log2 fold change above 5 up to day 15 being required. Each bulk clonotype was labeled CD4 or CD8 based on which sequenced repertoire, CD4 or CD8, contained the clonotype at higher abundance. Using fastp trimming at Q25 and MiXCR clonotype assembly, TCRdb reanalyzed the public sequencing data and kept in-frame beta chains. Each entry is one CDR3 protein sequence, shown with its most common DNA and genes. The V and J calls here are based on TCRdb, not the publication. The sample table contains about 370,000 distinct CDR3 sequences; only one count was recorded for around 10% of them. More than 15% of the sample lies in the top ten.

The source material was PBMCs, sampled on the day of the first yellow fever vaccination. Recombination connected TRBV27 to TRBJ1-6; no D segment can be confidently identified. The receptor comes from a man between 18 and 29 years old who received the YFV17D yellow fever vaccine. The CDR3: CASSSTSSSYNSPLHF. The nucleotide sequence is TGTGCCAGCAGTTCGACATCGAGCTCCTATAATTCACCCCTCCACTTT.